This T cell receptor beta chain was captured by sequencing in a study of shared clonotypes between healthy human individuals. Study in general: A couple of female and a few male donors aged 18 to 49 were enrolled.

Here immunoSEQ multiplex PCR was the method, and the copy in TCRdb shows in-frame clones only, minus some. The sample shows around 2,000,000 clones, 85% to 95% of them seen only once. Trimming removed 0 bases from V and 0 bases from J, with 12 bases in between. The CDR3 contains 16 residues. CDR1 is MGHRA and CDR2 is YSYEKL in the germline V gene. Note on this clone: The antigen remains unidentified.

Whole-study findings and limits: Clonotypes shared by all four donors outscored non-shared clonotypes in generation probability. Sequencing depth was expected to influence donor clonotype sharing.

It was CD45RO-negative cells, positively selected for CCR7, that made up naive CD8 cells, with terminally differentiated effector memory CD45RA+ cells excluded. There were only Caucasian adults among the donors, and all lived in Nashville, Tennessee. The gene calls are TRBV4-1 and TRBJ2-7; possible D gene TRBD1, 5 bases. The sequence was collected from a young man in good health. Some clones in this sample may be carry-over from other donors' samples. Sequencing input: naive CD8+ T cells from PBMCs. The CDR3 sequence is CASSQEGLVSSYEQYF. DNA for the CDR3: TGCGCCAGCAGCCAAGAGGGGCTAGTTAGCTCCTACGAGCAGTACTTC.